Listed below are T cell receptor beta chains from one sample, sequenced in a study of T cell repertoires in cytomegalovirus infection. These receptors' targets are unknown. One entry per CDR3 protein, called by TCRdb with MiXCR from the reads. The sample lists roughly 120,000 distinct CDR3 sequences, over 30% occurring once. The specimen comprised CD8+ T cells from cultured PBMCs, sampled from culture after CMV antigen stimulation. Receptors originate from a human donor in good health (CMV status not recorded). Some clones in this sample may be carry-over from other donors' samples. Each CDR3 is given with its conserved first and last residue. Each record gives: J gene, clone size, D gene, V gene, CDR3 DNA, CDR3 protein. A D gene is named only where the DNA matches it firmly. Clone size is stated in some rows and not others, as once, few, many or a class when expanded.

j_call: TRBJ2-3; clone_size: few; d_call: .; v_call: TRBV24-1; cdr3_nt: TGTGCCACCAGTGATTTGAACCAAGGCCCTATCTGGTATTTT; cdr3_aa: CATSDLNQGPIWYF
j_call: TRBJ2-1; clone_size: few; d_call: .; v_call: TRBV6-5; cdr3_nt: TGTGCCAGCAGTTACTCGGCTGGGCCGAATGAGCAGTTCTTC; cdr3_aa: CASSYSAGPNEQFF
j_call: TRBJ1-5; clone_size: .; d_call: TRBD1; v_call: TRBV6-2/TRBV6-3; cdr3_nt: TGTGCCAGCAGTCCGGACAGGGTCCCCAATCAGCCCCAGCATTTT; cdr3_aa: CASSPDRVPNQPQHF
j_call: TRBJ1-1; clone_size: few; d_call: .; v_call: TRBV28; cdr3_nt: TGTGCCAGCAGTTTCAGAGGGGTTCTGGACACTGAAGCTTTCTTT; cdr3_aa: CASSFRGVLDTEAFF
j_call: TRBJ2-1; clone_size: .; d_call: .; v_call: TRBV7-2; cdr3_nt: TGTGCCAGCAGCAATAGAAACGCGAACAATGAGCAGTTCTTC; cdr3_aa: CASSNRNANNEQFF
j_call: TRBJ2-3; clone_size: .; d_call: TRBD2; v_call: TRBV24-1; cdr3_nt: TGTGCCACCACCGCTAGCGGGGAAGGGGAGAATACGCAGTATTTT; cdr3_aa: CATTASGEGENTQYF
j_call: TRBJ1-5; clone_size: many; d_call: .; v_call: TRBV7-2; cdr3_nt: TGTGCCAGCAGCTTAGTGAGCAATCAGCCCCAGCATTTT; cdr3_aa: CASSLVSNQPQHF
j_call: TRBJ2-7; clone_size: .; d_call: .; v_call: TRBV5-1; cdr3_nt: TGCGCCAGCAGCTTGGCCTTGGGGGGACCCTACGAGCAGTACTTC; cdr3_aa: CASSLALGGPYEQYF
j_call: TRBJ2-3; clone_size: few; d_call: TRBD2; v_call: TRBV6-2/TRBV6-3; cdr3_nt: TGTGCCAGCAGTTACTTTAGCGGGAGCACAGATACGCAGTATTTT; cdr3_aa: CASSYFSGSTDTQYF
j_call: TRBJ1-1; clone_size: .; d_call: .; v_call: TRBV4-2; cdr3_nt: TGTGCCAGCAGCGAAGGGGGTGGATTTAACACTGAAGCTTTCTTT; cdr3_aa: CASSEGGGFNTEAFF
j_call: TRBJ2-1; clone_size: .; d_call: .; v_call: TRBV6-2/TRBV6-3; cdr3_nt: TGTGCCAGCAGTTATGGGGGACTCTTCAATGAGCAGTTCTTC; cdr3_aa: CASSYGGLFNEQFF
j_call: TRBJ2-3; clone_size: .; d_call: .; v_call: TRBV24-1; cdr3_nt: TGTGCCACCAGTGATCGATATGTCGCAGATACGCAGTATTTT; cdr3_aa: CATSDRYVADTQYF
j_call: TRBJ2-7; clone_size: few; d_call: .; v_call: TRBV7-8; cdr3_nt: TGTGCCAGCAGCTTAGCTTGGACCGCAACCTACGAGCAGTACTTC; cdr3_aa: CASSLAWTATYEQYF
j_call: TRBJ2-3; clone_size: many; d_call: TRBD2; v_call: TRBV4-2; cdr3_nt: TGTGCCAGCAGCCGAACGACTAGCGCACTCGGAGATACGCAGTATTTT; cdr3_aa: CASSRTTSALGDTQYF
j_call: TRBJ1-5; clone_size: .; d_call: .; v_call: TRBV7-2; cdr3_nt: TGTGCCAGCAGCATACAGGGAATCAATCAGCCCCAGCATTTT; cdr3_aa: CASSIQGINQPQHF
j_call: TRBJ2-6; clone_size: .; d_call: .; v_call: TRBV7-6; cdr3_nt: TGTGCCAGCAGCCCCCGGATACCAGGGCTATACTCTGGGGCCAACGTCCTGACTTTC; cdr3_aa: CASSPRIPGLYSGANVLTF
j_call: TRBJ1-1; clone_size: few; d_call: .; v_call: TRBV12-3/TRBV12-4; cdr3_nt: TGTGCCAGTTCCAGGACCATGAACACTGAAGCTTTCTTT; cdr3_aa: CASSRTMNTEAFF
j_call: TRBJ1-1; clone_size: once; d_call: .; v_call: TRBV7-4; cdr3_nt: TGTGCCAGCAGCGTGTCAGGAACTGAAGCTTTCTTT; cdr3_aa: CASSVSGTEAFF
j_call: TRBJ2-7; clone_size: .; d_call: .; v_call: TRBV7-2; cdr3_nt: TGTGCCAGCAGCTTAGTCGGAGGTGAAGTCCCCTACGAGCAGTACTTC; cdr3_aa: CASSLVGGEVPYEQYF
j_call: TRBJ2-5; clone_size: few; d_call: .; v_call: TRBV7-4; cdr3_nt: TGTGCCAGCAGCCCAGAGACAGCCCCCGGGACCCAGTACTTC; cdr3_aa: CASSPETAPGTQYF
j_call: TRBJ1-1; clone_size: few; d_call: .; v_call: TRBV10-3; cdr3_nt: TGTGCCATCAGATTGGACGGGAACACTGAAGCTTTCTTT; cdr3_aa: CAIRLDGNTEAFF
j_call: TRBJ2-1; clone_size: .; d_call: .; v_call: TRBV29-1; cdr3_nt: TGCAGCGTTGAAGGGGGGCCTTACCCGGGTTCTTACAATGAGCAGTTCTTC; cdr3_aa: CSVEGGPYPGSYNEQFF
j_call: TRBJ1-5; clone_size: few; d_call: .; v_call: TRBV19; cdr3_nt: TGTGCCAGTAGTAGAAATGGACAGAGCAATCAGCCCCAGCATTTT; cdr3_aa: CASSRNGQSNQPQHF
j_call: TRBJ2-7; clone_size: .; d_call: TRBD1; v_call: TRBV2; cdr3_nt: TGTGCCAGCAGCGACCGGGACAGCGAGATCTACGAGCAGTACTTC; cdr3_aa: CASSDRDSEIYEQYF
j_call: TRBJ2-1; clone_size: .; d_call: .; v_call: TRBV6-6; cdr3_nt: TGTGCCAGCAGTTACTCAGGGGGGGCCGGCTCCTACAATGAGCAGTTCTTC; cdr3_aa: CASSYSGGAGSYNEQFF
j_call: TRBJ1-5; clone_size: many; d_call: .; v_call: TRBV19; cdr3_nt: TGTGCCAGTAGTTCCAGCCTGGCAGTCGGGGTTAGAAGCAATCAGCCCCAGCATTTT; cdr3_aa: CASSSSLAVGVRSNQPQHF
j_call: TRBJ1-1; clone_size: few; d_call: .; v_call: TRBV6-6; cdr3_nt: TGTGCCAGCAGCCCCCGGGGCGGCACTGAAGCTTTCTTT; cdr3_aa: CASSPRGGTEAFF
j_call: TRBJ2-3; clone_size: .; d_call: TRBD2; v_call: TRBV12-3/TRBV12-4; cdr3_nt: TGTGCCAGCAGTTCGCCACCGGGACTAGGGGCAGATACGCAGTATTTT; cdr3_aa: CASSSPPGLGADTQYF
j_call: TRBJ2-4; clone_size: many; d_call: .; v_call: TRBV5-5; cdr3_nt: TGTGCCAGCAGTTTCGAGAACTACTCGGCCAAAAACATTCAGTACTTC; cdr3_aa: CASSFENYSAKNIQYF
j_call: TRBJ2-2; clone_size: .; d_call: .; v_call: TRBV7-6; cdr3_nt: TGTGCCAGCACCCCCTCCGGGGAGCTGTTTTTT; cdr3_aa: CASTPSGELFF
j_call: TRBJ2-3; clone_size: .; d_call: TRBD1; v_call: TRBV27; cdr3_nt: TGTGCCAGCAGTCCAACAGGGGGCTCGGAAACAGATACGCAGTATTTT; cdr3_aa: CASSPTGGSETDTQYF
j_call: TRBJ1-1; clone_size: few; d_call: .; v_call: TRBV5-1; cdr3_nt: TGCGCCAGCAGCGACACAGCTAACACTGAAGCTTTCTTT; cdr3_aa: CASSDTANTEAFF
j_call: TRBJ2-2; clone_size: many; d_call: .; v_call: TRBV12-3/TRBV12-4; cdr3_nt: TGTGCCAGCAGTGATGAGGAAGCGAACACCGGGGAGCTGTTTTTT; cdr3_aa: CASSDEEANTGELFF
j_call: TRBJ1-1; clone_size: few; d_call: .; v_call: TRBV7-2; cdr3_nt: TGTGCCAGCAGCTTAGATCGGGTCCGACAGAACACTGAAGCTTTCTTT; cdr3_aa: CASSLDRVRQNTEAFF
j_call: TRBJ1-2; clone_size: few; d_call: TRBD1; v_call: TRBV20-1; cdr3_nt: TGCAGTGTGCAGGACAGGGGGGCCTATGGCTACACCTTC; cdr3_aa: CSVQDRGAYGYTF
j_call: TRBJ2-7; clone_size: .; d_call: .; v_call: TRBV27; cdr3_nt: TGTGCCAGCAGTTTATCGGTTGCCTACGAGCAGTACTTC; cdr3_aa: CASSLSVAYEQYF
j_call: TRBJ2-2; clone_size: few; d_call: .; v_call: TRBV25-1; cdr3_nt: TGTGCCAGCAGTGGGGGACAAGACACCGGGGAGCTGTTTTTT; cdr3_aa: CASSGGQDTGELFF
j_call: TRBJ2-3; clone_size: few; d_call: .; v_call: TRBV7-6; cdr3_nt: TGTGCCAGCAGCCCCTCCGGAGGGTTTCCGAGCACAGATACGCAGTATTTT; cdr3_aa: CASSPSGGFPSTDTQYF
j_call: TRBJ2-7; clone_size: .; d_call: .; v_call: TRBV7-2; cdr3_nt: TGTGCCAGCAGCTTAGCATGGCGGGGGACAGGCGAAAACTCCTACGAGCAGTACTTC; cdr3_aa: CASSLAWRGTGENSYEQYF
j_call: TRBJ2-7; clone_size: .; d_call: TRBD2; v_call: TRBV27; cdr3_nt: TGTGCCAGCAGTTTATCGATCTACTCAGCGGGGGAGAGTTACGAGCAGTACTTC; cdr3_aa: CASSLSIYSAGESYEQYF
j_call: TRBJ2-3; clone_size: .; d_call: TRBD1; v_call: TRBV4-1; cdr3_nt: TGCGCCAGCAGCCAACCTACCCTAGGGGGACAGAAGCTACCAGATACGCAGTATTTT; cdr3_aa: CASSQPTLGGQKLPDTQYF
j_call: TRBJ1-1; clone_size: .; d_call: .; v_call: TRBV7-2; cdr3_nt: TGTGCCAGCAGCTTAGATTGGCCCCAAGGCGGGACTGAAGCTTTCTTT; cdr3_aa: CASSLDWPQGGTEAFF
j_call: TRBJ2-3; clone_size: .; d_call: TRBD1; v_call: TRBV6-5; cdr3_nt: TGTGCCAGCAGTTACTCGTGGACAGGGAAAGATACGCAGTATTTT; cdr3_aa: CASSYSWTGKDTQYF